Below, 28 T cell receptor beta chains from the same sample are listed, as sequenced in a study of CD8+CD57+ T cells in acquired aplastic anemia. Genomic DNA templated the TCR beta VDJ and CDR3 profiling. TCRdb redid the calling of the reads with MiXCR, one entry per CDR3 protein. The repertoire includes around 180,000 distinct CDR3 sequences, over 40% of them detected once, and 1.8% sits in the top ten. Patients picked for sequencing had shown CD8+CD57+ cell expansion detected by flow cytometry. Sequences were obtained from sorted CD4+, CD8+, or CD8+CD57+ T cells (not recorded which) from PBMCs. The origin of the receptors is a human donor with aplastic anemia.

Ten or more counts support this clonotype. The chain joins TRBV12-3 or TRBV12-4 to TRBJ2-1, with D tentatively TRBD2 (5 bases). Trimming cost V 5 bases and J 10 bases, with 18 bases left between them. The CDR3 is made up of 14 amino acids. DNA of the CDR3: TGTGCCAGCAGTATCCACAGCGGAGCGCAGGAGCAGTTCTTC. Its protein is CASSIHSGAQEQFF.

The rearrangement joins TRBV7-2 to TRBJ1-1; D unresolved. Germline-derived CDR1 and CDR2 are SGHTA and FQGNSA. Trimming took 10 bases from V and 5 from J, leaving 14 bases between them. The CDR3 totals 12 residues. CDR3 nucleotides: TGTGCCAACCCCAGGCGCGGGACTGAAGCTTTCTTT. Protein product: CANPRRGTEAFF.

Worth noting for this clonotype: A much larger clone lies a single base off, so this may be a read error. V and J are TRBV9 and TRBJ1-2; D ambiguous. CDR1 and CDR2 from the germline V gene are SGDLS and YYNGEE. CDR3 size: 13 residues. DNA of the CDR3: TGTGCCAGCACCCTGGGGAGCCTCTATACCCACGCCTTC. This sequence encodes CASTLGSLYTHAF.

This clonotype was seen at least ten times. This chain uses TRBV6-1 with TRBJ1-6; unclear D gene. V lost 6 bases, J lost 5 bases, and 17 bases lay in between. This CDR3 region has 16 residues. Looked up from germline, CDR1 is MNHNS and CDR2 is SASEGT. The DNA of the CDR3 is TGTGCCAGCAGACCCCCGGGAGGGTCTAATAATTCACCCCTCCACTTT. It encodes CASRPPGGSNNSPLHF.

This clonotype has a count of ten or more. The chain is built from TRBV5-1 and TRBJ2-5; 10 nucleotides agree with TRBD1. Germline-derived CDR1 and CDR2 are SGHRS and YFSETQ. V dropped 3 bases and J dropped 4; count of bases not matched to a gene: 6. The CDR3 runs 15 residues. This chain's CDR3 is CASSSGTGVRETQYF. CDR3 coding DNA: TGCGCCAGCAGCTCCGGGACAGGGGTCCGAGAGACCCAGTACTTC.

This clonotype was found many times. The V call is TRBV19, the J call TRBJ2-2; 11 nucleotides agree with TRBD2. Unmatched junction bases numbered 8, after V lost 6 bases and J lost 5 bases. Germline V gives CDR1 LNHDA, CDR2 SQIVND (reference sequence). The CDR3 extends over 16 amino acids. CDR3 protein: CASSPLAGVSTGELFF. The CDR3 DNA is TGTGCCAGTAGCCCACTAGCGGGAGTATCAACCGGGGAGCTGTTTTTT.

This clonotype has ten or more counts. The rearrangement links TRBV5-5 to TRBJ1-5; a weak D match, TRBD1 (5 bases). In germline, CDR1 is SGHKS, CDR2 YYEKEE (reference sequence). The CDR3 totals 14 residues. V lost 2 bases and J lost 2, with 8 bases in between. The CDR3 DNA reads TGTGCCAGCAGCTTCAGGGCGGGCAATCAGCCCCAGCATTTT. Translating it yields CASSFRAGNQPQHF.

This clonotype was observed many times. The chain couples TRBV5-1 to TRBJ2-2, with unresolved D. V gave up 0 bases and J gave up 1 base, with 4 bases separating them. The CDR3 length is 14 residues. Germline lookup yields CDR1 SGHRS and CDR2 YFSETQ. The CDR3 DNA sequence: TGCGCCAGCAGCTTGGCCAAGAACACCGGGGAGCTGTTTTTT. The encoded protein is CASSLAKNTGELFF. Full variable domain (rest looked up from reference TRBV5-1 and TRBJ2-2): KAGVTQTPRYLIKTRGQQVTLSCSPISGHRSVSWYQQTPGQGLQFLFEYFSETQRNKGNFPGRFSGRQFSNSRSEMNVSTLELGDSALYLCASSLAKNTGELFFGEGSRLTVL.

This clonotype showed up many times. The chain couples TRBV10-2 to TRBJ2-3; possibly TRBD2 for D (5 bases). Germline lookup yields CDR1 WSHSY and CDR2 SAAADI. Deletions cut 6 bases from V and 1 base from J, with 14 bases between. The CDR3 sequence is 15 residues long. The CDR3, as DNA: TGCGCCAGCAGGCGAACGGTCGGGGGCACAGATACGCAGTATTTT. It specifies CASRRTVGGTDTQYF.

This clonotype showed up many times. V is TRBV5-6 and J is TRBJ1-1; no clear D gene. Trimming stripped 1 base from V and 8 bases from J, with 9 bases between. CDR3 size: 12 residues. CDR1 and CDR2 (germline): SGHDT, YYEEEE. The CDR3 bases are TGTGCCAGCAGCTTGTTTGGAACCGAAGCTTTCTTT. Translating it yields CASSLFGTEAFF.

There are many counts of this clonotype. This rearrangement joins TRBV6-5 to TRBJ1-3; D gene uncertain. The germline V gene encodes CDR1 MNHEY and CDR2 SVGAGI. CDR3 length: 15 residues. V was cut by 5 bases and J by 0 bases, with 11 bases left in between. The CDR3 reads CASSPLTLSGNTIYF. CDR3 nucleotides: TGTGCCAGCAGTCCCCTGACACTCTCTGGAAACACCATATATTTT.

The chain links TRBV12-3 or TRBV12-4 to TRBJ2-5; 9 bases map to TRBD1. V lost 3 bases, J lost 9 bases, and 8 bases stayed unmatched. This CDR3 region has 14 residues. The CDR3 coding sequence is TGTGCCAGCAGTTTGAACGGACAGGGGTCGGCCCAGTACTTC. Translated, it gives CASSLNGQGSAQYF.

On this clonotype itself: One end of the junction fails to match germline, which may point to a read error. This chain uses TRBV7-9 with TRBJ2-7; D may be TRBD2 (5 bases). Germline loops: CDR1 SEHNR, CDR2 FQNEAQ (reference sequence). The CDR3 spans 14 residues. CDR3 in DNA: TGTGCCAGTAGCTTAGCGCTGGATAGACACGAGCAGTACTTC. The encoded protein is CASSLALDRHEQYF.

The chain has TRBV14 and TRBJ2-3, with 7 bases that match TRBD2. V trimming: 1 base; J trimming: 6 bases; junction bases outside the gene matches: 10. The CDR3 is 16 amino acids. Germline V gene lookup returns CDR1 SGHDN and CDR2 FVKESK. DNA for the CDR3: TGTGCCAGCAGCCAAGGGTACGGGAGGCCGACCGATACGCAGTATTTT. Translating it yields CASSQGYGRPTDTQYF.

This clonotype was counted a few times. The J gene is TRBJ2-5, the V gene TRBV7-2; D remains ambiguous. The CDR3 has 13 amino acids. V was trimmed by 5 bases and J by 2 bases, leaving 9 bases between them. Germline CDR1 is SGHTA and CDR2 is FQGNSA. CDR3 in DNA: TGTGCCAGCAGCCGAGAGAGACAAGAGACCCAGTACTTC. As protein: CASSRERQETQYF.

This clonotype was counted a few times. One junction end disagrees with the germline gene, perhaps due to a read error. The J gene is TRBJ1-1, the V gene TRBV5-1, with 9 bases lining up with TRBD1. Germline V gene data show CDR1 as SGHRS and CDR2 as YFSETQ. The CDR3 has 19 residues. The CDR3: CACSTRGYGTGLSGTEAFF. The CDR3 DNA reads as TGCGCCTGCAGTACGAGGGGTTACGGGACAGGGCTATCGGGCACTGAAGCTTTCTTT.

This clonotype was counted at least ten times. The chain has TRBV9 and TRBJ1-2, with TRBD1 matching over 10 bases. V trimming: 0 bases; J trimming: 8 bases; junction bases outside the gene matches: 4. Per the germline V gene, CDR1 is SGDLS and CDR2 is YYNGEE. The CDR3 loop spans 14 amino acids. In nucleotides, the CDR3 is TGTGCCAGCAGCGTAGGGACAGGGGGTACGGGCTACACCTTC. Translated, it gives CASSVGTGGTGYTF.

In its sample, this clonotype was seen once. V gene TRBV20-1 combines with J gene TRBJ2-7, with a tentative D call TRBD2 (5 bases). Germline V CDR1 and CDR2: DFQATT, SNEGSKA (reference sequence). Trimming pared 2 bases from V and 2 bases from J, leaving 10 bases between. This CDR3 has 13 residues. CDR3 sequence: CSARSGLTYEQYF. The CDR3 DNA follows: TGCAGTGCTAGAAGCGGTTTGACCTACGAGCAGTACTTC.

The gene calls are TRBV10-3 and TRBJ2-2; D might be TRBD2 (6 bases). The CDR3 totals 15 residues. With 4 bases removed from V and 7 bases from J, the gap between germline ends came to 16 bases. Germline V gene sequence: CDR1 ENHRY, CDR2 SYGVKD. The CDR3 spells CAISGVGPRGGELFF. The CDR3 nucleotides are TGTGCCATCAGTGGTGTGGGACCGCGGGGCGGGGAGCTGTTTTTT.

This clonotype was recorded many times. This rearrangement joins TRBV6-1 to TRBJ2-7, with a possible D match to TRBD1 (5 bases). CDR3 length equals 12 residues. CDR1 MNHNS and CDR2 SASEGT come from the germline V gene. Trimming took 6 bases from V and 7 from J, leaving 13 bases between them. Here the CDR3 reads CASSQGVSEQYF. CDR3 coding DNA: TGTGCCAGCAGCCAAGGGGTTTCGGAGCAGTACTTC.

This clonotype appeared a few times. The V and J genes are TRBV3-1 and TRBJ2-7, with TRBD2 identical over 10 bases. The CDR3 runs 15 residues. CDR1 is LGHDT, CDR2 YNNKEL, per germline (reference sequence). J lost 6 bases, V lost 2 bases, and 7 bases had no gene match. The CDR3 sequence: CASSQRLAGPREQYF. Here the CDR3 DNA reads TGTGCCAGCAGCCAACGACTAGCGGGTCCCCGCGAGCAGTACTTC.

This clonotype was detected many times. This chain links TRBV6-1 with TRBJ1-2, with a weak D call TRBD1 (5 bases). The CDR3 covers 10 residues. Trimming shortened V by 6 bases and J by 8 bases, and 7 bases separated the two germline ends. Germline loops: CDR1 MNHNS, CDR2 SASEGT. The CDR3 spells CASRKGGYTF. The CDR3 DNA reads as TGTGCCAGCAGGAAGGGGGGCTACACCTTC.

The V call is TRBV20-1, the J call TRBJ2-7; 8 bases agree with TRBD2. V shed 5 bases and J 4 bases; nucleotides not matched to a gene: 7. Germline values: CDR1 DFQATT, CDR2 SNEGSKA (reference sequence). The CDR3 is made up of 13 amino acids. CDR3 sequence (DNA): TGCAGTGCTTCTGGCGGGGGGATGTACGAGCAGTACTTC. Translating it yields CSASGGGMYEQYF.

This clonotype was counted at least ten times. This CDR3 reads CASSQRRDQPQHF. The DNA of the CDR3 is TGTGCCAGCAGCCAAAGACGGGATCAGCCCCAGCATTTT. V gene TRBV3-1 combines with J gene TRBJ1-5; D is uncertain. V shed 2 bases and J shed 5 bases, with 7 bases lying between them. This CDR3 region has 13 residues. Germline V gene data show CDR1 as LGHDT and CDR2 as YNNKEL (reference sequence).

The genes are TRBV6-1 and TRBJ1-6, with a weak D call TRBD1 (6 bases). V was clipped by 6 bases and J by 9 bases, with 21 bases between them. The CDR3 is made up of 16 amino acids. CDR1 MNHNS and CDR2 SASEGT come from the germline V gene. CDR3 loop: CASSLQGASRSSPLHF. In DNA, the CDR3 is TGTGCCAGCAGCTTACAGGGAGCTTCTCGGAGTTCACCCCTCCACTTT.

Many counts were recorded for this clonotype. The chain links TRBV6-1 to TRBJ1-2, with D uncertain. The germline CDR1 and CDR2 sequences are MNHNS and SASEGT. The CDR3 loop spans 15 amino acids. V shed 5 bases and J shed 0 bases, with 13 bases lying between them. CDR3 protein: CASSRQPDPNYGYTF. CDR3 bases: TGTGCCAGCAGTCGTCAGCCAGACCCTAACTATGGCTACACCTTC.

This sequence joins TRBV19 and TRBJ2-5; tentatively, D is TRBD1 or TRBD2 (5 bases each). Germline V lookup: CDR1 LNHDA, CDR2 SQIVND (reference sequence). This CDR3 has 15 residues. Between the trimmed V and J ends, which lost 4 bases and 5 bases, there was a span of 17 bases. The CDR3 spells CASSNGAGKQETQYF. Written as DNA, the CDR3 is TGTGCCAGTAGTAACGGGGCTGGCAAACAGGAGACCCAGTACTTC.

The chain joins TRBV15 to TRBJ1-2; no clear D gene. V lost 1 base and J 5 bases, leaving 11 bases between the germline ends. Germline V gene lookup returns CDR1 LNHNV and CDR2 YYDKDF (reference sequence). This CDR3 has 14 amino acids. The CDR3 DNA sequence: TGTGCCACCAGCAGAGCGGGCAGCCGATATGGCTACACCTTC. The encoded protein is CATSRAGSRYGYTF.